What follows are 27 T cell receptor beta chains derived from one specimen sequenced in a study of T-cell reconstitution after alpha-beta-depleted transplantation in children. TCRbeta library preparation incorporated unique molecular identifiers. One entry per CDR3 protein, called by TCRdb with MiXCR from the PCR reads. In the table there are over 550,000 distinct CDR3 sequences, approximately 10% of which are singletons. The sequenced sample was PBMCs from the stem cell graft donor, obtained from the stem cell graft. These TCRs come from a human donor who donated a stem cell graft to a child with acute myeloid leukemia.

In the case of this clonotype: This may arise from a read error, as a much more abundant clone is one base away. The chain employs TRBV6-2 or TRBV6-3 and TRBJ2-1; no firm D call. The germline CDR1 and CDR2 sequences are MNHEY and SVGEGT. This CDR3 has 14 amino acids. This CDR3 is CASNPLSSYNEQIF. The CDR3 nucleotides are TGTGCCAGCAATCCCTTGAGCTCCTACAATGAGCAGATCTTC.

This clonotype was counted a few times. The chain links TRBV4-2 to TRBJ2-7; D remains ambiguous. Germline V gene sequence: CDR1 LGHNA, CDR2 YNFKEQ. The CDR3 has 15 residues. V shed 0 bases and J shed 6 bases, with 15 bases lying between them. CDR3 DNA: TGTGCCAGCAGCCAAGAAGTCACCACTATCCCCGAGCAGTACTTC. It translates to CASSQEVTTIPEQYF.

A few counts support this clonotype. The rearrangement links TRBV28 to TRBJ2-1; perhaps D is TRBD1 or TRBD2 (5 bases each). Trimming shortened V by 1 base and J by 5 bases, and 18 bases separated the two germline ends. Germline V gene lookup returns CDR1 MDHEN and CDR2 SYDVKM. CDR3 size: 17 residues. The CDR3 reads CASSLFKGSRSDNEQFF. Written as DNA, the CDR3 is TGTGCCAGCAGTTTATTTAAGGGGAGTAGGTCAGACAATGAGCAGTTCTTC.

The rearrangement joins TRBV7-9 to TRBJ2-3; 12 nucleotides agree with TRBD2. The germline CDR1 and CDR2 sequences are SEHNR and FQNEAQ (reference sequence). CDR3 length equals 17 residues. The V gene end was trimmed by 5 bases and the J gene end by 6 bases; junction bases not matched to a gene: 12. CDR3 nucleotides: TGTGCCAGCAGCCGATGGGGGACTAGCGGGTCGGTGGATACGCAGTATTTT. This codes for CASSRWGTSGSVDTQYF. The full variable domain, completed using reference TRBV7-9 and TRBJ2-3, is DTGVSQNPRHKITKRGQNVTFRCDPISEHNRLYWYRQTLGQGPEFLTYFQNEAQLEKSRLLSDRFSAERPKGSFSTLEIQRTEQGDSAMYLCASSRWGTSGSVDTQYFGPGTRLTVL.

The V gene is TRBV11-2, the J gene TRBJ2-2; D tentatively fits TRBD1 or TRBD2 (5 bases each). Per the germline V gene, CDR1 is SGHAT and CDR2 is FQNNGV. Deletions cut 4 bases from V and 4 bases from J, with 13 bases between. The CDR3 spans 15 residues. In DNA, the CDR3 is TGTGCCAGCAGCTCCGGGACCAAACCCACCGGGGAGCTGTTTTTT. The encoded protein is CASSSGTKPTGELFF.

There are many counts of this clonotype. This chain uses TRBV5-1 with TRBJ2-2; a weak D match, TRBD1 (6 bases). V lost 5 bases to trimming and J lost 2 bases, with 13 bases between them. Germline V gene data show CDR1 as SGHRS and CDR2 as YFSETQ. The CDR3 consists of 15 residues. Here the CDR3 DNA reads TGCGCCAGCAGAAGTATGGGGGCAAACACCGGGGAGCTGTTTTTT. This codes for CASRSMGANTGELFF.

This chain joins TRBV7-9 and TRBJ2-5, with D maybe TRBD1 (5 bases). This CDR3 contains 14 residues. Between the trimmed V and J ends, which lost 4 bases and 0 bases, there was a span of 9 bases. Looked up from germline, CDR1 is SEHNR and CDR2 is FQNEAQ (reference sequence). Here the CDR3 reads CASSSRVNQETQYF. CDR3 in DNA: TGTGCCAGCAGCTCCAGGGTAAACCAAGAGACCCAGTACTTC.

This clonotype was seen many times. The chain is built from TRBV7-9 and TRBJ1-1; possibly TRBD1 for D (5 bases). The CDR3 is 17 residues long. V lost 0 bases and J 10 bases, leaving 24 bases between the germline ends. CDR1 is SEHNR and CDR2 is FQNEAQ in the germline V gene (reference sequence). The CDR3 DNA is TGTGCCAGCAGCTTAGCTTCTCGGTTAGGGGATTCTCGGGGAGCTTTCTTT. Translation: CASSLASRLGDSRGAFF.

The sample holds many counts of this clonotype. The gene calls are TRBV4-3 and TRBJ2-1; 8 bases are a match to TRBD1. Per germline, CDR1 LGHNA and CDR2 YSLEER. With V trimmed by 5 bases and J by 6 bases, 3 bases remained unmatched. CDR3 length: 13 residues. The CDR3 DNA reads TGCGCCAGCAGCGCCACAGGGGGCAATGAGCAGTTCTTC. Its translation is CASSATGGNEQFF.

The CDR3 loop is CASSYSGLAGDGRFGTQYF. CDR3 sequence (DNA): TGTGCCAGCAGTTACTCAGGACTAGCGGGAGACGGGCGTTTCGGTACGCAGTATTTT. This chain joins TRBV6-5 and TRBJ2-3, with TRBD2 matching over 13 bases. Per germline, CDR1 MNHEY and CDR2 SVGAGI. Trimming cost V 0 bases and J 8 bases; bases outside gene matches: 14. The length of the CDR3 is 19 residues.

The chain uses TRBV18 and TRBJ2-7; TRBD2 agrees at 7 bases. The CDR3 is made up of 15 amino acids. Germline CDR1 KGHSH, CDR2 LQKENI. The ends lost 2 bases at V and 4 bases at J; junction bases unmatched: 8. The DNA of the CDR3 is TGTGCCAGCTCACCAGGTCGCGGGAGAGGGTACGAGCAGTACTTC. Its protein product is CASSPGRGRGYEQYF.

This clonotype was counted many times. The V gene is TRBV28, the J gene TRBJ2-1, with 12 bases that match TRBD2. Germline CDR1 reads MDHEN; CDR2 reads SYDVKM. The CDR3 is made up of 15 amino acids. V lost 8 bases and J lost 9; bases outside the gene matches: 11. CDR3 nucleotides: TGTGCCAGCGGAAGGACTAGCGGGATAGACGGTGAGCAGTTCTTC. Residues: CASGRTSGIDGEQFF.

This clonotype was seen more than once but under ten times. The V and J genes are TRBV4-3 and TRBJ2-7; D perhaps matches TRBD2 (7 bases). This CDR3 has 17 residues. Germline-derived CDR1 and CDR2 are LGHNA and YSLEER. V shed 0 bases and J shed 2 bases, with 17 bases lying between them. The chain's CDR3 is CASSQEWQGRATYEQYF. CDR3 DNA sequence: TGCGCCAGCAGCCAAGAATGGCAGGGGAGGGCTACCTACGAGCAGTACTTC.

This clonotype was picked up many times. The chain recombines TRBV7-2 with TRBJ2-7, with D uncertain. V lost 1 base, J lost 0 bases, and 13 bases lay in between. Looked up from germline, CDR1 is SGHTA and CDR2 is FQGNSA. The CDR3 loop spans 16 amino acids. The CDR3 nucleotides read TGTGCCAGCAGCTTAGAGTCCCTATCCCACTCCTACGAGCAGTACTTC. It specifies CASSLESLSHSYEQYF.

This clonotype appeared a few times. The V call is TRBV2, the J call TRBJ2-3, with 14 positions matching TRBD2. The J segment lost 0 bases and the V segment lost 8 bases, leaving 4 bases of the junction unmatched. This CDR3 has 16 residues. From germline, CDR1 is SNHLY and CDR2 FYNNEI. CDR3 amino acids: CASRTSGRQSTDTQYF. CDR3 in DNA: TGTGCCAGCCGGACTAGCGGGAGGCAGAGCACAGATACGCAGTATTTT.

This clonotype came up a few times. The chain has TRBV5-1 and TRBJ1-4; D might be TRBD1 (5 bases). Germline CDR1 SGHRS, CDR2 YFSETQ. The CDR3 runs 15 residues. Trimming cost V 2 bases and J 8 bases, with 16 bases left between them. CDR3 region: CASSFQGSLEEKLFF. The CDR3 DNA is TGCGCCAGCAGCTTTCAGGGTAGCCTAGAGGAAAAACTGTTTTTT.

CDR3 residues: CASSLLNQSPEAFF. The CDR3, as DNA: TGCGCCAGCAGCTTGCTTAACCAGAGTCCTGAAGCTTTCTTT. V is TRBV5-1 and J is TRBJ1-1; D is unresolved. Germline V gene sequence: CDR1 SGHRS, CDR2 YFSETQ. The CDR3 contains 14 residues. The V and J ends lost 1 base and 6 bases respectively, with 13 bases between them.

This clonotype was observed many times. The chain is built from TRBV4-2 and TRBJ1-4; D is unresolved. With 4 bases removed from V and 0 bases from J, the gap between germline ends came to 6 bases. Germline CDR1 reads LGHNA; CDR2 reads YNFKEQ. This CDR3 region has 14 residues. The CDR3 protein is CASSPGPTNEKLFF. The CDR3 nucleotides read TGTGCCAGCAGCCCCGGTCCAACTAATGAAAAACTGTTTTTT.

This clonotype showed up many times. CDR3 coding DNA: TGTGCCAGCAGCCCTCCGTCGGTGGTGAGCTATGGCTACACCTTC. Translated: CASSPPSVVSYGYTF. The chain combines TRBV5-6 with TRBJ1-2; D is unclear. The germline V gene encodes CDR1 SGHDT and CDR2 YYEEEE. V gave up 4 bases and J gave up 4 bases, with 17 bases separating them. The CDR3 has 15 amino acids.

This clonotype was detected ten times or more. The V gene is TRBV12-3 or TRBV12-4, the J gene TRBJ2-7; D is ambiguous. V gave up 3 bases and J gave up 5 bases, with 5 bases separating them. The CDR3 sequence is 11 residues long. The CDR3 sequence is CASSFSHEQYF. Here the CDR3 DNA reads TGTGCCAGCAGTTTCTCTCACGAGCAGTACTTC.

By its share, this clonotype is medium-sized. This sequence joins TRBV9 and TRBJ2-5; 10 bases fit TRBD2. The CDR3 consists of 18 residues. The V and J ends lost 3 bases and 2 bases, in that order; junction bases with no gene match: 13. CDR1 is SGDLS, CDR2 YYNGEE, per germline. The DNA of the CDR3 is TGTGCCAGCAGCGGAGTGGGTGAGCGGGAGGGCCCTCAAGAGACCCAGTACTTC. This encodes CASSGVGEREGPQETQYF.

This clonotype was found a few times. V gene TRBV20-1 combines with J gene TRBJ2-7; 9 positions agree with TRBD1. The CDR3 is made up of 14 amino acids. V lost 5 bases, J lost 1 base, and 6 bases stayed unmatched. Germline values: CDR1 DFQATT, CDR2 SNEGSKA (reference sequence). The CDR3 DNA reads TGCAGTGCTGATGGGACAGGGAAGTCCTACGAGCAGTACTTC. It translates to CSADGTGKSYEQYF.

CDR3 protein: CSATSLGEDEQYF. The CDR3 nucleotides read TGCAGTGCTACTTCTCTCGGAGAGGACGAGCAGTACTTC. The chain is built from TRBV20-1 and TRBJ2-7, with no clear D. V lost 4 bases to trimming and J lost 5 bases, with 15 bases between them. The V gene's germline CDR1 is DFQATT and CDR2 SNEGSKA (reference sequence). The length of the CDR3 is 13 residues.

V and J are TRBV7-2 and TRBJ1-1; perhaps TRBD1 as D (5 bases). Germline V gives CDR1 SGHTA, CDR2 FQGNSA. The CDR3 extends over 13 amino acids. In nucleotides, the CDR3 is TGTGTCACCCATCAGGGCGTCGGCACTGAAGCTTTCTTT. Its protein product is CVTHQGVGTEAFF.

The genes are TRBV10-3 and TRBJ2-3, with 9 positions matching TRBD1. Trimming removed 6 bases from V and 4 bases from J; junction bases left unmatched: 8. This CDR3 is 15 amino acids long. CDR1 ENHRY and CDR2 SYGVKD come from the germline V gene. The CDR3 region is CAIRGDRVTADTQYF. The CDR3 DNA reads TGTGCCATCAGAGGGGACAGGGTTACCGCAGATACGCAGTATTTT.

This clonotype came up a few times. The V and J genes are TRBV28 and TRBJ2-7; D is undetermined. The CDR3 consists of 12 residues. Trimming took 5 bases from V and 5 from J, leaving 10 bases between them. Per the germline V gene, CDR1 is MDHEN and CDR2 is SYDVKM. The CDR3 loop is CASSQRGDEQYF. The CDR3 DNA sequence: TGTGCCAGCAGTCAAAGAGGCGACGAGCAGTACTTC.

The gene calls are TRBV28 and TRBJ2-1; D is perhaps TRBD2 (7 bases). V gave up 10 bases and J gave up 5 bases, with 18 bases separating them. The CDR3 has 14 amino acids. Germline assignment: CDR1 MDHEN and CDR2 SYDVKM. The CDR3 region is CATLGGGIHNEQFF. CDR3 bases: TGTGCCACCCTAGGGGGGGGGATCCACAATGAGCAGTTCTTC.